This entry concerns a single T cell receptor (beta chain). The antigen remains undetermined. The sample comes from a study of beta chain features in type 1 diabetes. Study observations and caveats: PCR might favor shorter templates, equally in patients and controls.

CD4+ naive, central memory, regulatory and stem cell-like memory cells were sorted via CD45RO/CCR7/CD25/CD127/CD95/CD27. Expressed TCRB transcripts got sequenced, as all isolated RNA was reverse transcribed. Clones were read by immunoSEQ multiplex PCR, and TCRdb kept only the in-frame ones, dropping some. The repertoire consists of 140,000 or so clones, with around 8.7% occurring once and the leading ten covering 0.68%. In germline, CDR1 is SGHRS, CDR2 YFSETQ. V lost 5 bases and J lost 3; bases outside the gene matches: 11. CDR3 length: 15 amino acids. The chain combines TRBV5-1 with TRBJ2-7, with 7 bases matching TRBD1. The origin of this receptor is a man aged 18 to 29 in good health. The sequencing sample was made of central memory CD4+ T cells from blood. The chain's CDR3 is CASRAPGQRDYEQYF. The CDR3 region has the DNA TGCGCCAGCAGAGCACCGGGACAGAGAGACTACGAGCAGTACTTC.